The T cell receptor beta chain under discussion was sequenced for a study of sequential checkpoint blockade in melanoma. The table came from immunoSEQ multiplex PCR; TCRdb's copy has only in-frame clones and leaves some out. The sample lists more than 15,000 clones, 72% occurring once. The treatment: randomized to nivolumab then ipilimumab (arm A) or the reverse (arm B). PBMC sorting kept live CD3+CD8+ cells without CD19 or CD56. The CDR3 is made up of 17 amino acids. V dropped 3 bases and J dropped 2 bases, with 17 bases sitting between them. Germline CDR1 reads SGHDT; CDR2 reads YYEEEE. The sample consisted of CD8+ T cells sorted from blood (inferred from file names), taken from a patient given nivolumab and ipilimumab in sequence. This TCR came from a human donor with melanoma. The chain links TRBV5-6 to TRBJ1-4; TRBD1 might be the D (5 bases). CDR3 nucleotide sequence: TGTGCCAGCAGCTATACCAGGGAAATTGTCACTAATGAAAAACTGTTTTTT. Amino acid sequence: CASSYTREIVTNEKLFF.